Described below is a single T cell receptor (beta chain) sequence and its context. Its antigen remains undetermined. Instrument on record: NextSeq 550. The Human TCR Profiling Kit (MiLaboratory) was used to make UMI-labeled 5' RACE TRB cDNA libraries. cDNA synthesis used the entire amount of extracted RNA, and PCR amplification then used the entire amount of cDNA produced. The libraries were made side by side, with each library going through the same number of PCR cycles. Per the authors' processing: With a minimum of two reads required per UMI, MIGEC and MiXCR pulled out about 50,000 +/- 10,000 unique UMI-labeled TRB cDNA molecules from each library. Each library averaged 40,000 +/- 10,000 functional in-frame TRB CDR3 nucleotide clonotypes without stop codons. After each sample was downsampled to 5000 UMI-labeled TRB molecules, VDJtools was used to calculate diversity metrics such as normalized Shannon-Wiener and Chao1. VDJtools was used to calculate clonotype-size-weighted physicochemical properties of the central five CDR3 residues, namely interaction energy, strength, volume and Kidera factor 4. Through TCRdb reprocessing, the reads give one entry per CDR3 protein sequence; DNA is omitted. TCRdb, not the authors, supplied the V and J calls. The sample's table lists a count of around 40,000 distinct CDR3 sequences. The ten largest make up roughly 14% of the sample.

The CDR3 contains 14 residues, cysteine and phenylalanine counted. The DNA is unrecorded. CDR1 and CDR2, per the germline V gene, are MNHEY and SVGAGI. This record comes from a study of CXCR3-negative and CXCR3-positive naive CD8 T cells (dated by TCRdb to the late 2010s). Notes on the research overall: In total, approximately 140 million TRB reads were obtained, or roughly 1.5 +/- 0.3 million reads per library. For the TRBV-TRBJ cluster analysis, the naive subsets came from about 5 donors, while the memory cells came from 3 donors. The diversity and physicochemical repertoire analyses included eleven to twelve donors pooled from two independent experiments. Study-wide findings and limitations: Because surface CD5, which is linked to self-reactivity in mice, was comparable between the naive subsets, TCR interaction strength was also inferred from TRB CDR3 physicochemical properties. Similar TRBV-TRBJ usage was shown by naive CXCR3-negative and CXCR3-positive cells from the same donor, whereas distinct patterns were shown by memory cells. Freshly isolated PBMCs were used for most assays because CXCR3 expression went down partially after cryopreservation. Comparably high repertoire diversity was found in both naive subsets, whereas much lower repertoire diversity was found in memory CD8+ T cells.

For every CD8+ T cell subset, under 350,000 cells were flow-sorted straight into RLT lysis buffer, and each subset was sorted in triplicate. Peripheral blood mononuclear cells were isolated from buffy coats using standard density gradient centrifugation. An RNeasy Mini Kit was used to extract total RNA from the sorted cells. Sequencing was carried out using memory CD8+ T cells from blood. The cell subset or site tag for this specimen amounts to: conventional CD8+ memory T cells (TMEM), sorted as controls. The V gene is TRBV6-5 and the J gene is TRBJ2-7. This receptor was identified in a human donor in good health. Some clones in this sample may be carry-over from other donors' samples. CDR3 sequence: CASSYGQGSNEQYF.